The rows below give T cell receptor beta chains drawn from one sample of a study of T-cell reconstitution after alpha-beta-depleted transplantation in children. TCRdb itself ran the PCR reads through MiXCR, one entry per CDR3 protein. The sample gives 210,000 or so distinct CDR3 sequences, 11% of which show up once; approximately 30% is in the top ten. The specimen was PBMCs, collected before TCRalphabeta/CD19-depleted stem cell transplant. The receptor source for this set is a child younger than two with acute myeloid leukemia, due to receive a stem cell transplant. CDR3s include the opening cysteine and the closing phenylalanine or tryptophan. The D gene is left open where the match is weak. Clone size is shown for a subset of rows, as once, few, many or a class of expanded clone.

TRBV5-1	TRBJ1-1	many	TRBD1	TGCGCCAGCAGCTTGGAGACAGGGAGTCTAGCGGGTGAAGCTTTCTTT	CASSLETGSLAGEAFF
TRBV5-5	TRBJ2-3	many	-	TGTGCCAGCAGTTCCGGGAAGAGCACAGATACGCAGTATTTT	CASSSGKSTDTQYF
TRBV6-5	TRBJ1-5	many	TRBD1	TGTGCCAGCAGTTACGGGACAGGAGCTAGCAATCAGCCCCAGCATTTT	CASSYGTGASNQPQHF
TRBV12-3/TRBV12-4	TRBJ2-5	many	TRBD2	TGTGCCAGCAGTCCAGGGACTAGCGGGGCAGAGACCCAGTACTTC	CASSPGTSGAETQYF
TRBV12-3/TRBV12-4	TRBJ1-2	many	TRBD1	TGTGCCAGCAGGTCAGGGGGCAGTTATGGCTACACCTTC	CASRSGGSYGYTF
TRBV29-1	TRBJ2-6	many	TRBD2	TGCAGCGTTTTTCTAGCGGACCCCTCTGGGGCCAACGTCCTGACTTTC	CSVFLADPSGANVLTF
TRBV20-1	TRBJ2-1	many	TRBD2	TGCAGTGCTAGAGGGACTAGCGGGCTATACAATGAGCAGTTCTTC	CSARGTSGLYNEQFF
TRBV5-5	TRBJ2-1	few	TRBD2	TGTGCCAGCAGCTTGGTGGCTAGCGGAGACTACGTGCATGAGCAGTTCTTC	CASSLVASGDYVHEQFF
TRBV7-9	TRBJ1-1	few	-	TGTGCCAGCAGCTCCCGACATCAGAACACTGAAGCTTTCTTT	CASSSRHQNTEAFF
TRBV5-1	TRBJ1-1	many	-	TGCGCCAGCAGCTTGGTTCCAGGGATGAACACTGAAGCTTTCTTT	CASSLVPGMNTEAFF
TRBV5-1	TRBJ1-4	many	-	TGCGCCAGCAGCGCCTTCCCGGGGGGGGCAACTAATGAAAAACTGTTTTTT	CASSAFPGGATNEKLFF
TRBV7-3	TRBJ2-1	many	-	TGTGCCAGCAGCTTAGCGGGACCGAGTAATGAGCAGTTCTTC	CASSLAGPSNEQFF
TRBV6-1	TRBJ2-3	many	TRBD2	TGTGCCAGCAGCACCTATACCCGGACTAGCGGGAGGGCTTGGGATACGCAGTATTTT	CASSTYTRTSGRAWDTQYF
TRBV6-5	TRBJ2-5	many	TRBD2	TGTGCCAGCAGTTACTCTACGCGGGAGGCACACCAAGAGACCCAGTACTTC	CASSYSTREAHQETQYF
TRBV6-5	TRBJ1-2	many	-	TGTGCCAGCAGTTTATCACCGGGCCTTCCTGGCTACACCTTC	CASSLSPGLPGYTF
TRBV5-1	TRBJ2-1	many	-	TGCGCCAGCAGCTTGGGTGGGCAGCTAAATGAGCAGTTCTTC	CASSLGGQLNEQFF
TRBV11-2	TRBJ1-5	few	-	TGTGCCAGCAGCTTATCGATGAGTCAGCCCCAGCATTTT	CASSLSMSQPQHF
TRBV6-1	TRBJ2-1	many	-	TGTGCCAGCAGTGAAGTTGGAAATGAGCAGTTCTTC	CASSEVGNEQFF
TRBV20-1	TRBJ2-1	once	-	TGCAGTGCTAGAGGTTCCTACAATGAGCAGTTCTTC	CSARGSYNEQFF
TRBV20-1	TRBJ2-3	many	-	TGCAGTGCTAGAGGGGGCTTACTCACAGATACGCAGTATTTT	CSARGGLLTDTQYF
TRBV12-3/TRBV12-4	TRBJ1-5	many	TRBD1	TGTGCCAGCAGTTTGGGACCACAGGGGCGAGGCAATCAGCCCCAGCATTTT	CASSLGPQGRGNQPQHF
TRBV2	TRBJ1-4	many	TRBD1	TGTGCCAGCAGCGCTACAGGGGCAACTAATGAAAAACTGTTTTTT	CASSATGATNEKLFF
TRBV4-2	TRBJ2-7	many	TRBD2	TGTGCCAGCAGCCAACAACTAGCGGTCCTCTACGAGCAGTACTTC	CASSQQLAVLYEQYF
TRBV24-1	TRBJ2-5	many	TRBD2	TGTGCCACCAGTGATTTTAGGACTAGCGACCAAGAGACCCAGTACTTC	CATSDFRTSDQETQYF
TRBV19	TRBJ1-5	-	-	TGTGCCAGTAGTATCGGCCAGGGCAATCAGCCCCAGCATTTT	CASSIGQGNQPQHF
TRBV24-1	TRBJ2-5	many	TRBD1	TGTGCCACCAGTGATTGGCAGGGGGCGAGGGAGACCCAGTACTTC	CATSDWQGARETQYF
TRBV5-1	TRBJ2-1	many	-	TGCGCCAGCACCACGGGTAATGAGCAGTTCTTC	CASTTGNEQFF
TRBV20-1	TRBJ2-1	-	-	TGCTGCGCTAGAGATCCCCATTTATCCTCCTACAATGAGCAGTTCTTC	CCARDPHLSSYNEQFF
TRBV5-4	TRBJ2-1	-	TRBD2	TGTGCCAGCAGCAATGCCGGGACTAGCGGTCCGAATGAGCAGTTCTTC	CASSNAGTSGPNEQFF
TRBV9	TRBJ2-7	many	TRBD2	TGTGCCAGCAGCGTACTAGCGGGAGCCCACGAGCAGTACTTC	CASSVLAGAHEQYF
TRBV5-1	TRBJ1-5	many	-	TGCGCCAGCAGCTACGATGGGGCAGATCAGCCCCAGCATTTT	CASSYDGADQPQHF
TRBV13	TRBJ2-7	-	-	TGTGCCAGCAGCTTATGTGTCTCCTACGAGCAGTACTTC	CASSLCVSYEQYF
TRBV5-1	TRBJ2-1	many	-	TGCGCCAGCAGCTTGCTCCCCCACGGGAATGAGCAGTTCTTC	CASSLLPHGNEQFF
TRBV24-1	TRBJ2-3	many	-	TGTGCCACCAGGGGGAGGGGGCCAGATACGCAGTATTTT	CATRGRGPDTQYF
TRBV12-3/TRBV12-4	TRBJ1-1	many	-	TGTGCCAGCAGTTCCCCCGACGACAGGGCTTTCTTT	CASSSPDDRAFF
TRBV3-1	TRBJ1-1	once	-	TGTGCCAGCAGCCATTCCGGCAGCACTGAAGCTTTCTTT	CASSHSGSTEAFF
TRBV4-2	TRBJ2-2	-	-	TGTGCCAGCAGCCAAGGGGGGGCTAGCGGACACACCGGGGAGCTGTTTTTT	CASSQGGASGHTGELFF
TRBV20-1	TRBJ2-1	many	TRBD2	TGCAGTGCTAGAGTCCCGGGACTAGCGGGGAAGAATGAGCAGTTCTTC	CSARVPGLAGKNEQFF
TRBV2	TRBJ2-5	many	-	TGTGCCAGCAGTGCGACGCCCTATCAAGAGACCCAGTACTTC	CASSATPYQETQYF
TRBV7-9	TRBJ2-3	few	-	TGTGCCAGCAGCTTGAGGTCTTATACGCAGTATTTT	CASSLRSYTQYF
TRBV19	TRBJ2-5	-	-	TGTGCCACCCAGCCGGGGTTGCGAGAGACCCAGTACTTC	CATQPGLRETQYF
TRBV2	TRBJ1-1	-	-	TGTGCCAGCAGTGGAGTTGGGGAAGCTTTCTTT	CASSGVGEAFF
TRBV20-1	TRBJ2-1	many	-	TGCAGTGCTCTCACCGGGACTCGCGCCAGGAATGAGCAGTTCTTC	CSALTGTRARNEQFF
TRBV5-6	TRBJ1-6	many	TRBD1	TGTGCCAGCAGCGAAGGGACAGGGATTTCACCCCTCCACTTT	CASSEGTGISPLHF
TRBV20-1	TRBJ2-4	many	TRBD2	TGCAGTGCTCCCCGTTCCGGCGGGGGGATAAAAAACATTCAGTACTTC	CSAPRSGGGIKNIQYF
TRBV11-2	TRBJ2-3	many	-	TGTGCCAGCAGCTTAGAAGGGGTGGATACGCAGTATTTT	CASSLEGVDTQYF